The 32 T cell receptor beta chains below come from one sample, sequenced in a study of blood T cell repertoires in COVID-19. The table came from immunoSEQ multiplex PCR; TCRdb's copy has only in-frame clones and leaves some out. Of fewer than 250,000 clones listed, 76% are singletons. Sample: PBMCs or T cells enriched from blood (not recorded which). All receptors come from a woman aged 50 to 65 with acute COVID-19.

This clone has only a few counts. The chain is built from TRBV14 and TRBJ1-1, with 7 positions matching TRBD1. V was clipped by 5 bases and J by 10 bases; unmatched bases: 4. The germline V gene encodes CDR1 SGHDN and CDR2 FVKESK. The CDR3 is made up of 11 amino acids. This CDR3 reads CASSDRAIAFF. The CDR3 bases are TGTGCCAGCAGCGACAGGGCGATAGCTTTCTTT. Complete variable domain (other parts from reference TRBV14 and TRBJ1-1): EAGVTQFPSHSVIEKGQTVTLRCDPISGHDNLYWYRRVMGKEIKFLLHFVKESKQDESGMPNNRFLAERTGGTYSTLKVQPAELEDSGVYFCASSDRAIAFFGQGTRLTVV.

The V and J genes are TRBV7-2 and TRBJ2-1, with TRBD1 matching 9 bases. CDR3 size: 16 residues. The V and J ends lost 6 bases and 7 bases, in that order; junction bases with no gene match: 13. Germline assignment: CDR1 SGHTA and CDR2 FQGNSA. The DNA of the CDR3 is TGTGCCAGCAGTCACAACCGGGACAGGGTTATAAATGAGCAGTTCTTC. It is translated as CASSHNRDRVINEQFF.

This rearrangement joins TRBV9 to TRBJ1-2, with D perhaps matching TRBD1 (5 bases). In germline, CDR1 is SGDLS, CDR2 YYNGEE. The ends were cut back, 7 bases at V and 4 bases at J, with 14 bases in the middle. The CDR3 loop spans 13 amino acids. CDR3 amino acids: CASRGGGGYGYTF. CDR3 coding DNA: TGTGCCAGCCGTGGCGGGGGGGGCTATGGCTACACCTTC.

The chain carries TRBV2 and TRBJ2-5; D not certain. Germline CDR1 SNHLY, CDR2 FYNNEI. The CDR3 spans 14 residues. Between the trimmed V and J ends, which lost 3 bases and 0 bases, there was a span of 8 bases. The CDR3 DNA is TGTGCCAGCAGTGACGGTATGAACCAAGAGACCCAGTACTTC. It encodes CASSDGMNQETQYF.

The chain couples TRBV5-1 to TRBJ1-2; D ambiguous. In germline, CDR1 is SGHRS, CDR2 YFSETQ. V dropped 0 bases and J dropped 8 bases, with 11 bases sitting between them. The CDR3 length is 13 residues. CDR3 bases: TGCGCCAGCAGCTTGGGACCGGGAGAGGGCTACACCTTC. This codes for CASSLGPGEGYTF.

The J gene is TRBJ2-3, the V gene TRBV7-9; tentatively, D is TRBD1 (5 bases). The V gene lost 5 bases and the J gene lost 0 bases, with 18 bases spanning the gap. Germline CDR1 is SEHNR and CDR2 is FQNEAQ (reference sequence). The CDR3 runs 17 residues. CDR3 sequence reads: CASSPLGVHTSTDTQYF. The CDR3 bases are TGTGCCAGCAGCCCCCTAGGGGTGCACACCAGCACAGATACGCAGTATTTT.

This chain connects TRBV19 to TRBJ2-3; 7 nucleotides align to TRBD2. This CDR3 has 15 amino acids. The trim removed 4 bases at V and 3 bases at J, leaving 7 bases unmatched. Germline V gene sequence: CDR1 LNHDA, CDR2 SQIVND (reference sequence). CDR3 sequence (DNA): TGTGCCAGTAGTACGGCGGGAGCAACAACAGATACGCAGTATTTT. It encodes CASSTAGATTDTQYF.

This chain joins TRBV5-6 and TRBJ2-7; the match to TRBD1 covers 10 bases. Trimming cost V 4 bases and J 4 bases; bases outside gene matches: 11. CDR3 length equals 16 residues. Per the germline V gene, CDR1 is SGHDT and CDR2 is YYEEEE. CDR3 region: CASSPSTGGIVYEQYV. DNA for the CDR3: TGTGCCAGCAGCCCTTCGACAGGGGGCATAGTTTACGAGCAGTACGTC.

The CDR3 DNA is TGTGCCAGCAGCCCAGGACAGGGTGCCTACGAGCAGTACGTC. The encoded protein is CASSPGQGAYEQYV. The chain recombines TRBV6-2 or TRBV6-3 with TRBJ2-7; 8 bases match TRBD1. CDR3 size: 14 residues. The germline gives CDR1 MNHEY, CDR2 SVGEGT. Unmatched junction bases numbered 6, after V lost 6 bases and J lost 2 bases.

The rearrangement links TRBV4-2 to TRBJ2-7, with D possibly matching TRBD1 (5 bases). The germline V gene encodes CDR1 LGHNA and CDR2 YNFKEQ. This CDR3 is built from 14 residues. In DNA, the CDR3 is TGTGCCAGCAGCCAAGTCGCCAAGGGGCAGGCCCCCGAAGTC. Its translation: CASSQVAKGQAPEV.

This chain links TRBV28 with TRBJ1-2; 7 bases are shared with TRBD1. CDR1 and CDR2 from the germline V gene are MDHEN and SYDVKM. The V and J ends lost 0 bases and 8 bases, in that order; junction bases with no gene match: 6. The length of the CDR3 is 14 residues. This chain's CDR3 is CASSLWRQGEGYTF. The CDR3, as DNA: TGTGCCAGCAGTTTATGGAGACAGGGTGAAGGCTACACCTTC.

The J gene is TRBJ1-5, the V gene TRBV19; a possible D gene is TRBD1 (5 bases). There are 14 residues in the CDR3. In germline, CDR1 is LNHDA, CDR2 SQIVND (reference sequence). V was pared by 7 bases and J by 4 bases, with 14 bases between. The CDR3 here is CASKRGTDNQPQHF. CDR3 nucleotides: TGTGCCAGTAAGCGCGGGACGGATAATCAGCCCCAGCATTTT. The variable domain in full, with the rest retrieved from reference TRBV19 and TRBJ1-5, is DGGITQSPKYLFRKEGQNVTLSCEQNLNHDAMYWYRQDPGQGLRLIYYSQIVNDFQKGDIAEGYSVSREKKESFPLTVTSAQKNPTAFYLCASKRGTDNQPQHFGDGTRLSIL.

The sample holds a few counts of this clone. The CDR3 protein is CASSLSGTSAREQFF. Written as DNA, the CDR3 is TGTGCCAGCAGCTTAAGTGGGACTAGCGCGAGGGAGCAGTTCTTC. The rearrangement joins TRBV7-9 to TRBJ2-1; 10 nucleotides match TRBD2. The CDR3 loop spans 15 amino acids. V was clipped by 2 bases and J by 10 bases; unmatched bases: 8. Germline-derived CDR1 and CDR2 are SEHNR and FQNEAQ (reference sequence).

The gene calls are TRBV7-8 and TRBJ1-2; 7 bases map to TRBD1. This CDR3 is 12 amino acids long. Germline V gene data show CDR1 as SGHVS and CDR2 as FQNEAQ. V lost 5 bases to trimming and J lost 8 bases; unmatched junction nucleotides: 5. The CDR3 spells CASSATDRGYTF. For the CDR3, the DNA is TGTGCCAGCAGCGCTACGGACAGGGGCTACACCTTC. Variable domain in full (rest from reference TRBV7-8 and TRBJ1-2): GAGVSQSPRYKVAKRGQDVALRCDPISGHVSLFWYQQALGQGPEFLTYFQNEAQLDKSGLPSDRFFAERPEGSVSTLKIQRTQQEDSAVYLCASSATDRGYTFGSGTRLTVV.

This chain connects TRBV7-9 to TRBJ2-5, with D unclear. This CDR3 comprises 13 residues. Germline V gives CDR1 SEHNR, CDR2 FQNEAQ (reference sequence). V was shortened by 3 bases and J by 4 bases, with 9 bases between the two germline ends. Here the CDR3 DNA reads TGTGCCAGCAGCTTGAGGTTGGGAGAGACCCAGTACTTC. This gives the protein CASSLRLGETQYF.

The V and J genes are TRBV30 and TRBJ1-1; D uncertain. This CDR3 is 14 amino acids long. In germline, CDR1 is GTSNPN, CDR2 SVGIG (reference sequence). V shed 3 bases and J shed 1 base, with 12 bases lying between them. CDR3 region: CAWRVPPRNTEAFF. DNA of the CDR3: TGTGCCTGGAGGGTCCCACCCAGGAACACTGAAGCTTTCTTT.

V is TRBV6-5 and J is TRBJ1-2, with 9 positions matching TRBD1. The germline CDR1 and CDR2 sequences are MNHEY and SVGAGI. The CDR3 has 15 amino acids. V lost 2 bases, J lost 0 bases, and 1 base stayed unmatched. This CDR3 reads CASSYGTGTNYGYTF. For the CDR3, the DNA is TGTGCCAGCAGTTACGGGACAGGGACTAACTATGGCTACACCTTC.

DNA for the CDR3: TGTGCCAGTAGTATAAGGGCGGGGGGGAGTAACACTGAAGCTTTCTTT. This codes for CASSIRAGGSNTEAFF. J is TRBJ1-1 and V is TRBV19; D may be TRBD1 (5 bases). Germline CDR1 and CDR2: LNHDA and SQIVND (reference sequence). Trimming left V 2 bases short and J 2 bases short, with 15 bases between. This CDR3 is built from 16 residues.

This clone was detected only once. The genes are TRBV4-1 and TRBJ2-3; D is possibly TRBD1 (6 bases). The CDR3 extends over 12 amino acids. V dropped 4 bases and J dropped 6 bases, with 8 bases sitting between them. The germline CDR1 and CDR2 sequences are MGHRA and YSYEKL. The CDR3 coding sequence is TGCGCCAGCAGCCGAACAGGGGATACGCAGTATTTT. As protein: CASSRTGDTQYF.

The chain recombines TRBV10-1 with TRBJ1-6; no clear D. The germline V gene encodes CDR1 WNHNN and CDR2 SYGVQD (reference sequence). With 2 bases removed from V and 14 bases from J, the gap between germline ends came to 13 bases. The CDR3 covers 13 residues. CDR3 region: CASSEAPGSALHF. The CDR3 nucleotides read TGCGCCAGCAGTGAGGCCCCGGGGTCAGCCCTCCACTTT.

The chain joins TRBV18 to TRBJ1-5, with a tentative D call TRBD1 (6 bases). Germline-derived CDR1 and CDR2 are KGHSH and LQKENI. With 6 bases removed from V and 2 bases from J, the gap between germline ends came to 11 bases. The CDR3 sequence is 14 residues long. The chain's CDR3 is CASSQGKGNQPQHF. CDR3 DNA: TGTGCCAGCTCCCAGGGGAAGGGCAATCAGCCCCAGCATTTT.

The chain joins TRBV28 to TRBJ1-5; 7 positions agree with TRBD1. V lost 2 bases and J lost 1; bases outside the gene matches: 5. This CDR3 comprises 16 residues. The germline gives CDR1 MDHEN, CDR2 SYDVKM. The CDR3 DNA follows: TGTGCCAGCAGTTTAACCAGACAGGGAAGCAATCAGCCCCAGCATTTT. Translated: CASSLTRQGSNQPQHF.

The chain employs TRBV27 and TRBJ1-6; D unclear. The germline gives CDR1 MNHEY, CDR2 SMNVEV (reference sequence). The V and J ends lost 0 bases and 10 bases respectively, with 13 bases between them. This CDR3 comprises 15 residues. The CDR3 is CASSLSRGVGSPLHF. CDR3 DNA sequence: TGTGCCAGCAGTTTATCTCGAGGCGTTGGGTCACCCCTCCACTTT.

This clone appeared once. The chain is built from TRBV6-5 and TRBJ1-1; the D gene is possibly TRBD1 (5 bases). The germline CDR1 and CDR2 sequences are MNHEY and SVGAGI. Trimming pared 6 bases from V and 6 bases from J, leaving 14 bases between. The CDR3 has 13 residues. CDR3 loop: CASSLDVGAEAFF. CDR3 nucleotides: TGTGCCAGCAGCCTGGACGTAGGGGCTGAAGCTTTCTTT.

The chain links TRBV7-8 to TRBJ1-5; TRBD1 matches 8 bases. The junction had 5 bases not matched to a gene; V was cut back by 1 base and J by 3 bases. There are 16 residues in the CDR3. Per the germline V gene, CDR1 is SGHVS and CDR2 is FQNEAQ. The CDR3 DNA reads TGTGCCAGCAGCTTAGTTGCAGGGGGCAACAATCAGCCCCAGCATTTT. It encodes CASSLVAGGNNQPQHF.

The chain couples TRBV6-5 to TRBJ2-7; D is perhaps TRBD2 (5 bases). This CDR3 spans 15 amino acids. Germline lookup yields CDR1 MNHEY and CDR2 SVGAGI. V was pared by 6 bases and J by 6 bases, with 21 bases between. The CDR3 DNA sequence: TGTGCCAGCAGCGCAAGCGGCACTAGGGCCAGCGAGCAGTACGTC. This translates into CASSASGTRASEQYV.

CDR3 DNA sequence: TGTGCCAGCAGCAAAGGGGAGGCCGGAGTCTACGAGCAGTACGTC. It specifies CASSKGEAGVYEQYV. This chain uses TRBV5-6 with TRBJ2-7, with a weak D call TRBD2 (6 bases). This CDR3 has 15 amino acids. Trimming took off 4 bases at V and 3 bases at J, with 17 bases between the two ends. The germline V gene encodes CDR1 SGHDT and CDR2 YYEEEE.

CDR3 DNA: TGTGCCAGCAGTTTGGGGACAGTGAACACTGAAGCTTTCTTT. As protein: CASSLGTVNTEAFF. The V and J genes are TRBV28 and TRBJ1-1; 7 bases align to TRBD1. CDR1 MDHEN and CDR2 SYDVKM come from the germline V gene. The CDR3 length is 14 residues. Unmatched junction bases numbered 1, after V lost 3 bases and J lost 0 bases. The variable domain in full, with the rest retrieved from reference TRBV28 and TRBJ1-1, is DVKVTQSSRYLVKRTGEKVFLECVQDMDHENMFWYRQDPGLGLRLIYFSYDVKMKEKGDIPEGYSVSREKKERFSLILESASTNQTSMYLCASSLGTVNTEAFFGQGTRLTVV.

This chain connects TRBV30 to TRBJ1-2; TRBD1 aligns across 10 bases. The CDR3 totals 13 residues. Germline V CDR1 and CDR2: GTSNPN, SVGIG (reference sequence). V lost 5 bases, J lost 7 bases, and 7 bases stayed unmatched. CDR3 sequence reads: CAWDRGQRGGYTF. The CDR3 coding sequence is TGTGCCTGGGACAGGGGGCAACGGGGTGGCTACACCTTC.

The chain couples TRBV4-3 to TRBJ2-1, with 9 nucleotides matching TRBD2. With V trimmed by 4 bases and J by 7 bases, 11 bases remained unmatched. The V gene's germline CDR1 is LGHNA and CDR2 YSLEER. The CDR3 consists of 16 residues. CDR3 coding DNA: TGCGCCAGCAGCCCCGTAGCGGGGGATTTAATGAATGAGCAGTTCTTC. Translation gives CASSPVAGDLMNEQFF.

The V call is TRBV19, the J call TRBJ2-1; 11 bases line up with TRBD2. V lost 4 bases and J lost 5; bases outside the gene matches: 13. The germline V gene encodes CDR1 LNHDA and CDR2 SQIVND (reference sequence). CDR3 length: 18 residues. Here the CDR3 DNA reads TGTGCCAGTAGTAGACCTAGCGGGGGGCCTACTCTTAACAATGAGCAGTTCTTC. Translation gives CASSRPSGGPTLNNEQFF.

The rearrangement uses TRBV6-1 and TRBJ1-4; 11 bases agree with TRBD1. After removal of 0 bases from V and 8 bases from J, the junction contained 5 bases not matched to a gene. Germline-derived CDR1 and CDR2 are MNHNS and SASEGT. The CDR3 sequence is 16 residues long. The chain's CDR3 is CASSEAQGTGGEKLFF. In DNA, the CDR3 is TGTGCCAGCAGTGAAGCGCAGGGGACAGGGGGGGAAAAACTGTTTTTT.